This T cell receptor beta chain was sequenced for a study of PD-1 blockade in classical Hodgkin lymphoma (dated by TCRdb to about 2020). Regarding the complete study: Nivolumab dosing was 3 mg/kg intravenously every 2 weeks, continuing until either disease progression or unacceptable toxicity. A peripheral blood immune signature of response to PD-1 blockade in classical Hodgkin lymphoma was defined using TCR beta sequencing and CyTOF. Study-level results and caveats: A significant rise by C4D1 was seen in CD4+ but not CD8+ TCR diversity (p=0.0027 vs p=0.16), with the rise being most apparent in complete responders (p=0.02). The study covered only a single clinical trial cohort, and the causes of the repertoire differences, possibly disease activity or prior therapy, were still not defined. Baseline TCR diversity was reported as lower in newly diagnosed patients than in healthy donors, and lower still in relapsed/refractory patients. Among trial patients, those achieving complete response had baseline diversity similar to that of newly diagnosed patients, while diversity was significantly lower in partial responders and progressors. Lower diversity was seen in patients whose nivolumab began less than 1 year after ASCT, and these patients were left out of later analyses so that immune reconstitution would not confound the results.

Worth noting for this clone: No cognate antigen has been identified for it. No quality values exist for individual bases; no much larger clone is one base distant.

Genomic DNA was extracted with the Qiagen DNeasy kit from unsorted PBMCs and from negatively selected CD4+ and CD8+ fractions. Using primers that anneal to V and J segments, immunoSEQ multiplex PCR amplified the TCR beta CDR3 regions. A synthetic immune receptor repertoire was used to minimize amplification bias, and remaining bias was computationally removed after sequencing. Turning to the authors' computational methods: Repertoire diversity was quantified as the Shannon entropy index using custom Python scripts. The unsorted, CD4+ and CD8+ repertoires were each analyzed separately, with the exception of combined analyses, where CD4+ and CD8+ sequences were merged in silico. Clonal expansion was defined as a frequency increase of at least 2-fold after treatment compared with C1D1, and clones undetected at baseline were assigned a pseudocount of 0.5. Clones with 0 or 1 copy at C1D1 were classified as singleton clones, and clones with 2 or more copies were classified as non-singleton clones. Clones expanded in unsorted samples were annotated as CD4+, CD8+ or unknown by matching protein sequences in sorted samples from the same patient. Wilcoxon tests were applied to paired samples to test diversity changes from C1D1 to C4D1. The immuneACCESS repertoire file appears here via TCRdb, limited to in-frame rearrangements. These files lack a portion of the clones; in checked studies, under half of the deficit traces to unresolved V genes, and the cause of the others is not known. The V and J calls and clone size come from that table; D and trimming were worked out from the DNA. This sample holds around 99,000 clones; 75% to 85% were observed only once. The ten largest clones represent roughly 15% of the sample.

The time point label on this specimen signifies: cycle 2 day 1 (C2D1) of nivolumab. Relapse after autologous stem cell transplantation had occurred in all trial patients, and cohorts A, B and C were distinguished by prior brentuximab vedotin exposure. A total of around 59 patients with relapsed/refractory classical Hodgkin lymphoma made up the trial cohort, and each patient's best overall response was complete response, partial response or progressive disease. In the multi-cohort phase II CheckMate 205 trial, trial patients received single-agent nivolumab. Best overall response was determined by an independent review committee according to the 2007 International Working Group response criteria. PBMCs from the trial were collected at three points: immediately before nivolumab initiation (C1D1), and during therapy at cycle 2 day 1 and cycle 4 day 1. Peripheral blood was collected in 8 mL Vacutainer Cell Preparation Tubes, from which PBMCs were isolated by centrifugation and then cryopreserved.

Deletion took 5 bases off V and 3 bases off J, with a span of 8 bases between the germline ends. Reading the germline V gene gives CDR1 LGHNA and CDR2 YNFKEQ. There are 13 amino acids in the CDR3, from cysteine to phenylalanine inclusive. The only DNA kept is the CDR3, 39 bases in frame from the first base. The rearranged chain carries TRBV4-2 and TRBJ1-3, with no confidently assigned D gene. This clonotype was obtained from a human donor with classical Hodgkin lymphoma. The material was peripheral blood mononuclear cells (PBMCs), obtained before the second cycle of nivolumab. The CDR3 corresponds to CASSSGGGNTIYF. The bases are TGTGCCAGCAGCTCAGGCGGTGGAAACACCATATATTTT.